The source of this T cell receptor beta chain is a study of T cells expressing NK-cell markers. With respect to this clonotype: Its antigen is as yet unknown.

Germline CDR1 is LNHNV and CDR2 is YYDKDF (reference sequence). This CDR3 region has 16 residues. Overall study findings and caveats: Whether expanded NKG2C+ T cell clones recognized HCMV stayed uncertain.

5'RACE template switching built TCR beta cDNA with unique molecular identifiers. Following a re-call of the 5' RACE reads, TCRdb has one entry per CDR3 protein and lacks DNA. This sample's table reports approximately 420,000 distinct CDR3 sequences. The chain uses TRBV15 and TRBJ2-2; TCRdb indicates TRBD2, and absent DNA this call remains unverified. This TCR was recovered from a woman in her fifties or sixties in good health. The sample consisted of blood T cells: a sorted CD56 or NKG2C T cell subset, CD4+ or CD8+ T cells, or bulk PBMC T cells (not recorded which). CDR3 protein: CATSREGGTVTGELFF.